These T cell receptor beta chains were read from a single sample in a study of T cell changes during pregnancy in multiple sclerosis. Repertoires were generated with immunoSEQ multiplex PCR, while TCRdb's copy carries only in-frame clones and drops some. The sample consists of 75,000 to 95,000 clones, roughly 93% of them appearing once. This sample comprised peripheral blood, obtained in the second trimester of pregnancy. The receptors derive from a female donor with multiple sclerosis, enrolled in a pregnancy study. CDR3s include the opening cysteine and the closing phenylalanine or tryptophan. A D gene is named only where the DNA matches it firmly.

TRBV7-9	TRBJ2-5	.	CASSLGHEETQYF	TGTGCCAGCAGCCTGGGACACGAAGAGACCCAGTACTTC
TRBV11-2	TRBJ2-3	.	CASSLDNAADTQYF	TGTGCCAGCAGCTTAGACAATGCGGCAGATACGCAGTATTTT
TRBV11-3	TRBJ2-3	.	CASSLGASTDTQYF	TGTGCCAGCAGCTTAGGCGCTAGCACAGATACGCAGTATTTT
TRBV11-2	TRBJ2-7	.	CASSEVRGKTDEQYF	TGTGCCAGCAGTGAGGTCCGGGGAAAGACTGACGAGCAGTACTTC
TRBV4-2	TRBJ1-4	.	CASREEGYRGKLFF	TGTGCCAGCAGAGAGGAGGGATATCGTGGAAAACTGTTTTTT
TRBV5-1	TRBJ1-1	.	CASSTQGTAFF	TGCGCCAGCAGTACTCAGGGAACAGCTTTCTTT
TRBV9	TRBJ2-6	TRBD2	CASSGQTSGAASGANVLTF	TGTGCCAGCAGCGGGCAGACTAGCGGGGCCGCCTCTGGGGCCAACGTCCTGACTTTC
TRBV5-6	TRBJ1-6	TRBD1	CASSPYYRQGGNSPLHF	TGTGCCAGCAGCCCATATTATCGACAGGGGGGAAATTCACCCCTCCACTTT
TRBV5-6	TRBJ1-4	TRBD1	CASSFLTESGGAGEKLFF	TGTGCCAGCAGCTTCCTAACTGAATCAGGGGGCGCGGGGGAAAAACTGTTTTTT
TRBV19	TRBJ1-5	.	CASHTDMVGNQPQHF	TGTGCCAGTCACACTGACATGGTGGGCAATCAGCCCCAGCATTTT
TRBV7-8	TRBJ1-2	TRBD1	CASSLRTGHGYTF	TGTGCCAGCAGCCTTAGGACAGGCCATGGCTACACCTTC
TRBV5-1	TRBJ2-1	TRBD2	CASTGGGSYNEQFF	TGCGCCAGCACCGGGGGGGGATCCTACAATGAGCAGTTCTTC